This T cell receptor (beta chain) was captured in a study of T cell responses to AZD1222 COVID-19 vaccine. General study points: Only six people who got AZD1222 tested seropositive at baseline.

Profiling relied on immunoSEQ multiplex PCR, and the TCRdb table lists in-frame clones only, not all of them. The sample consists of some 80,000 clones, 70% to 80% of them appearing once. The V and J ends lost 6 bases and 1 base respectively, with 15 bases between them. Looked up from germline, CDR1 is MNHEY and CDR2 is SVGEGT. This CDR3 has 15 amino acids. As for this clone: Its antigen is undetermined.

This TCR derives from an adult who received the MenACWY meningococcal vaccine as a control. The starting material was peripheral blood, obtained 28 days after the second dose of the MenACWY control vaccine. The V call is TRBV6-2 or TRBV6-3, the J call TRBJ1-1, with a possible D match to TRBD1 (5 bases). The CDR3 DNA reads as TGTGCCAGCAGCCTAGAGGGGCTTGGGAACACTGAAGCTTTCTTT. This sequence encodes CASSLEGLGNTEAFF.